This T cell receptor (beta chain) was sequenced for a study of regulatory T cells in long-lasting Graves disease. Notes on the study in general: The persistent group shared roughly 2,700 public clonotypes, more than the 850 to 1,000 shared by new patients.

Library construction for TCR beta used iRepertoire HTBI primers and Arm-PCR of CDR3 regions. Each CDR3 protein is one row after TCRdb ran MiXCR on the multiplex PCR reads. Among around 500,000 distinct CDR3 sequences, 15% to 20% were seen once, and the ten largest hold around 25%. Time point reported: newly diagnosed GD, antithyroid drugs for less than 3 months. With RNA extracted from PBMCs as input, the TCR library was made. This CDR3 comprises 14 residues. The germline V gene has CDR1 MNHEY and CDR2 SMNVEV (reference sequence). The V and J ends lost 5 bases and 0 bases respectively, with 10 bases between them. This clonotype was found many times. What it binds is not known. This sample was shared with a second study, whose subject was T cells in Graves' hyperthyroidism and ophthalmopathy. From that report: Patients aged 18 to 65 had newly diagnosed hyperthyroidism that had lasted under 2 months. Also found in blood were most expanded thyroid clonotypes above 0.001.

This rearrangement joins TRBV27 to TRBJ1-1; D uncertain. The specimen comprised peripheral blood mononuclear cells (PBMCs), sampled at new diagnosis, from a patient treated with antithyroid drugs. This receptor was identified in a woman aged 35-65 years with Graves disease. The CDR3 spells CASSPNSMNTEAFF. The CDR3 DNA follows: TGTGCCAGCAGTCCGAACAGCATGAACACTGAAGCTTTCTTT.